The rows below give T cell receptor beta chains drawn from one sample of a study of beta chain features in type 1 diabetes. TCRdb's copy holds only in-frame clones and misses some; the assay was immunoSEQ multiplex PCR. Counted here are around 710,000 clones, about an eighth occurring once; the ten biggest clones make up around 0.12%. Sequenced: naive CD4+ T cells from blood. The receptors stem from a man aged 25 to 45 with type 1 diabetes. CDR3s include the opening cysteine and the closing phenylalanine or tryptophan. The D gene is left open where the match is weak. Rows give clone size only sometimes, using once, few, many, or a class for an expanded clone.

TRBD1	TRBV28	TRBJ2-5	-	TGTGCCAGCGGATACCCCAGGGGGGAGACCCAGTACTTC	CASGYPRGETQYF
-	TRBV5-1	TRBJ1-1	-	TGCGCCAGCGGGGAGCCACTAGCTGAAGCTTTCTTT	CASGEPLAEAFF
-	TRBV4-3	TRBJ2-3	few	TGCGCCAGCAGCAGGGACTTAGATACGCAGTATTTT	CASSRDLDTQYF
TRBD2	TRBV18	TRBJ2-7	few	TGTGCCAGCTCGGATAAGCGGGGGGGCTCCTACGAGCAGTACTTC	CASSDKRGGSYEQYF
-	TRBV10-3	TRBJ2-1	many	TGTGCCATCAGTGAGTCGAACAGGGTAAATGAGCAGTTCTTC	CAISESNRVNEQFF
-	TRBV4-2	TRBJ2-1	-	TGTGCCAGCTACCCTACCGGGGGGCCCCTATACAATGAGCAGTTCTTC	CASYPTGGPLYNEQFF
TRBD2	TRBV4-3	TRBJ2-3	-	TGCGCCAGCAGCCTCGGGGAGGGGAGCACAGATACGCAGTATTTT	CASSLGEGSTDTQYF
-	TRBV7-2	TRBJ2-3	few	TGTGCCAGCAGCTTAAATCCATCCACAGATACGCAGTATTTT	CASSLNPSTDTQYF
-	TRBV5-6	TRBJ1-6	few	TGTGCCAGCAGGATCGGACGTGCTAATTCACCCCTCCACTTT	CASRIGRANSPLHF
TRBD1	TRBV7-2	TRBJ2-3	-	TGTGCCAGCAGCTCGGACAGGGAGAAAGATACGCAGTATTTT	CASSSDREKDTQYF
-	TRBV6-5	TRBJ2-7	-	TGTGCCAGCAGACCCTATAGCTCCTACGAGCAGTACTTC	CASRPYSSYEQYF
TRBD1	TRBV18	TRBJ1-2	-	TGTGCCAGCTCACCTCTTTCAGGGGGCGACTATGGCTACACCTTC	CASSPLSGGDYGYTF
-	TRBV2	TRBJ1-1	few	TGTGCCAGCAGTGGCCCCCTGGGGGGCCGGTACACTGAAGCTTTCTTT	CASSGPLGGRYTEAFF
-	TRBV5-8	TRBJ1-6	few	TGTGCCAGCGGCGACTCATATAATTCACCCCTCCACTTT	CASGDSYNSPLHF
-	TRBV5-6	TRBJ2-4	few	TGTGCCAGCAGCCCGACAGCGCTAGCCAAAAACATTCAGTACTTC	CASSPTALAKNIQYF
-	TRBV9	TRBJ2-3	few	TGTGCCAGCAGCGTAGGGATGGATACGCAGTATTTT	CASSVGMDTQYF
TRBD1	TRBV7-2	TRBJ1-2	-	TGTGCCAGCAGCCTTCGACAGGGACCCTCTTATGGCTACACCTTC	CASSLRQGPSYGYTF
-	TRBV11-3	TRBJ2-3	few	TGTGCCAGCAGCCAGAGTAGCACAGATACGCAGTATTTT	CASSQSSTDTQYF
TRBD2	TRBV28	TRBJ2-7	few	TGTGCCAGCACTTTCGGGGGGATTACCTCCTACGAGCAGTACTTC	CASTFGGITSYEQYF
TRBD1	TRBV11-3	TRBJ2-1	-	TGTGCCAGCAGCTTGCCCGGGACAGGGAATGAGCAGTTCTTC	CASSLPGTGNEQFF
-	TRBV7-9	TRBJ1-2	few	TGTGCCAGCAGCTTCGGAGGGCAGGGCGGTGGCTACACCTTC	CASSFGGQGGGYTF
-	TRBV6-5	TRBJ2-2	few	TGTGCCAGCAGTTACACGCAGCCCGGGGAGCTGTTTTTT	CASSYTQPGELFF
TRBD2	TRBV5-4	TRBJ2-3	few	TGTGCCAGCAGCTTGACTAGCGGGGCCACAGATACGCAGTATTTT	CASSLTSGATDTQYF
TRBD1	TRBV29-1	TRBJ2-3	few	TGCAGCGTCCCCCCGGGACAGGGAATTGGCGCAGATACGCAGTATTTT	CSVPPGQGIGADTQYF
-	TRBV7-8	TRBJ2-1	once	TGTGCCAGCAGCCCCCAGGGAAATGAGCAGTTCTTC	CASSPQGNEQFF
-	TRBV28	TRBJ2-7	-	TGTGCCAGCACCTCTCCCCGGGACATTCATTACGAGCAGTACTTC	CASTSPRDIHYEQYF
-	TRBV9	TRBJ1-1	-	TGTGCCAGTACTTGGGAAGACCGGAGAGACACTGAAGCTTTCTTT	CASTWEDRRDTEAFF
-	TRBV9	TRBJ2-3	-	TGTGCCAGCAGCGTAGTCGATTGGAAGGACACAGATACGCAGTATTTT	CASSVVDWKDTDTQYF
-	TRBV27	TRBJ1-5	once	TGTGCCAGCAGTGGTACTCCTAGCAATCAGCCCCAGCATTTT	CASSGTPSNQPQHF